The next 16 T cell receptor beta chains were all read from a single sample in a study of OX40 agonist ivuxolimab in advanced cancers. Libraries were made using the immunoSEQ multiplex PCR assay. The immuneACCESS repertoire file appears here via TCRdb, limited to in-frame rearrangements. These files lack a portion of the clones; in checked studies, under half of the deficit traces to unresolved V genes, and the cause of the others is not known. The sample records 70,000 or so clones, roughly 80% of which are singletons. Jointly, the top ten make up approximately 1% of the sample. The starting material was CD4+ or CD8+ T cells sorted from blood, obtained in a trial of the OX40 agonist ivuxolimab. The source is an adult with an advanced solid tumor such as melanoma, head and neck, liver or kidney cancer.

The chain recombines TRBV28 with TRBJ1-3; maybe TRBD1 (6 bases). CDR3 size: 16 residues. V lost 6 bases and J lost 2, with 17 bases in between. In germline, CDR1 is MDHEN, CDR2 SYDVKM. CDR3 in amino acids: CASSPWTAGTGNTIYF. The CDR3 nucleotides are TGTGCCAGCAGCCCTTGGACAGCCGGCACTGGAAACACCATATATTTT.

The genes are TRBV29-1 and TRBJ1-5; no reliable D call. This CDR3 is built from 12 residues. Trimming took 2 bases from V and 3 from J, leaving 5 bases between them. Germline CDR1 SQVTM, CDR2 ANQGSEA. The CDR3 DNA is TGCAGCGTTGAATTGCCCAATCAGCCCCAGCATTTT. Translated, it gives CSVELPNQPQHF.

In the case of this clone: The sample contains more than one DNA sequence encoding this CDR3. The chain employs TRBV18 and TRBJ2-5; no firm D call. CDR1 KGHSH and CDR2 LQKENI come from the germline V gene. The CDR3 is 16 residues long. V lost 3 bases, J lost 2 bases, and 16 bases lay in between. CDR3 sequence: CASSPQKQTRQETQYF. Here the CDR3 DNA reads TGTGCCAGCTCACCGCAAAAACAGACAAGGCAAGAGACCCAGTACTTC.

In its sample, this clone was seen a few times. The CDR3 nucleotides read TGTGCCAGCAGCGTAGATCCGGCAGGAAATTACGAGCAGTACTTC. It yields the protein CASSVDPAGNYEQYF. The chain joins TRBV9 to TRBJ2-7, with D hard to call. This CDR3 contains 15 residues. Between the trimmed V and J ends, which lost 0 bases and 4 bases, there was a span of 14 bases. Germline CDR1 reads SGDLS; CDR2 reads YYNGEE.

This clone occurred a few times. The J gene is TRBJ1-2, the V gene TRBV6-6; unclear D gene. This CDR3 has 13 residues. V lost 6 bases and J 3 bases, leaving 11 bases between the germline ends. Germline loops: CDR1 MNHNY, CDR2 SVGAGI (reference sequence). The CDR3 loop is CASSLETDYGYTF. In nucleotides, the CDR3 is TGTGCCAGCAGCCTTGAAACGGACTATGGCTACACCTTC.

The chain joins TRBV13 to TRBJ1-2; D is perhaps TRBD1 (5 bases). The CDR3 sequence is 14 residues long. The V gene's germline CDR1 is PRHDT and CDR2 FYEKMQ (reference sequence). Trimming removed 5 bases at V and 8 bases at J, with 18 bases between. The CDR3 nucleotides read TGTGCCAGCAGCCGCCGGGACGGACCCTTGGGCTACACCTTC. Residues: CASSRRDGPLGYTF.

The chain links TRBV7-9 to TRBJ2-7, with 7 bases aligning to TRBD2. Trimming cost V 4 bases and J 3 bases; bases outside gene matches: 9. This CDR3 has 15 amino acids. CDR1 is SEHNR, CDR2 FQNEAQ, per germline (reference sequence). CDR3 protein: CASSSPRGDYYEQYF. The CDR3 coding sequence is TGTGCCAGCAGCTCACCCCGGGGGGACTACTACGAGCAGTACTTC. Using reference TRBV7-9 and TRBJ2-7 for the parts outside the CDR3, the full variable domain is DTGVSQNPRHKITKRGQNVTFRCDPISEHNRLYWYRQTLGQGPEFLTYFQNEAQLEKSRLLSDRFSAERPKGSFSTLEIQRTEQGDSAMYLCASSSPRGDYYEQYFGPGTRLTVT.

The chain is built from TRBV10-3 and TRBJ2-5, with 7 bases fitting TRBD1. The V gene end was trimmed by 4 bases and the J gene end by 5 bases; junction bases not matched to a gene: 10. CDR1 is ENHRY and CDR2 is SYGVKD in the germline V gene. CDR3 size: 15 residues. The CDR3 bases are TGTGCCATCAGTGCGTCATCACAGGGGCGGGAGACCCAGTACTTC. Its protein is CAISASSQGRETQYF.

The chain combines TRBV5-1 with TRBJ2-1, with unresolved D. In germline, CDR1 is SGHRS, CDR2 YFSETQ. This CDR3 comprises 13 residues. V lost 0 bases and J 6 bases, leaving 7 bases between the germline ends. This chain's CDR3 is CASSLEDLNEQFF. CDR3 in DNA: TGCGCCAGCAGCTTGGAGGACCTCAATGAGCAGTTCTTC.

This clone appeared a few times. The chain carries TRBV6-5 and TRBJ1-2; D is ambiguous. Germline loops: CDR1 MNHEY, CDR2 SVGAGI. The CDR3 is 15 residues long. Trimming stripped 4 bases from V and 8 bases from J, with 20 bases between. The CDR3 reads CASSSSSQGPVGYTF. CDR3 sequence (DNA): TGTGCCAGCAGTTCTTCATCCCAAGGTCCTGTGGGCTACACCTTC.

The chain uses TRBV7-6 and TRBJ2-7; tentative D call: TRBD1 (6 bases). The V and J ends lost 1 base and 7 bases respectively, with 8 bases between them. Germline V gives CDR1 SGHVS, CDR2 FNYEAQ. The CDR3 consists of 12 residues. The CDR3 here is CASSLGTGEQYF. CDR3 coding DNA: TGTGCCAGCAGCTTAGGAACAGGGGAGCAGTACTTC.

The table lists this clone with a count of one. The V and J genes are TRBV6-1 and TRBJ2-7; D gene unclear. The CDR3 contains 14 residues. V shed 3 bases and J shed 6 bases, with 15 bases lying between them. Germline V lookup: CDR1 MNHNS, CDR2 SASEGT. Here the CDR3 reads CASSDVLGSGEQYF. The CDR3 DNA sequence: TGTGCCAGCAGTGATGTGCTTGGTTCCGGCGAGCAGTACTTC.

V is TRBV19 and J is TRBJ2-7, with a weak D call TRBD1 (6 bases). With 2 bases removed from V and 6 bases from J, the gap between germline ends came to 8 bases. The CDR3 runs to 12 residues. CDR1 is LNHDA and CDR2 is SQIVND in the germline V gene (reference sequence). CDR3 DNA sequence: TGTGCCAGTAGTATAACAGGGTTCGAGCAGTACTTC. Its translation: CASSITGFEQYF.

The chain carries TRBV6-5 and TRBJ1-5; D gene unclear. The CDR3 extends over 16 amino acids. Germline CDR1 is MNHEY and CDR2 is SVGAGI. V dropped 0 bases and J dropped 0 bases, with 9 bases sitting between them. CDR3 nucleotide sequence: TGTGCCAGCAGTTACTCGTACCAGGATAGCAATCAGCCCCAGCATTTT. Translated, it gives CASSYSYQDSNQPQHF.

V is TRBV7-9 and J is TRBJ2-5; the D is unclear. V shed 0 bases and J shed 1 base, with 6 bases lying between them. Germline values: CDR1 SEHNR, CDR2 FQNEAQ (reference sequence). The CDR3 length is 14 residues. The CDR3 reads CASSLAAVQETQYF. In nucleotides, the CDR3 is TGTGCCAGCAGCTTAGCGGCTGTCCAAGAGACCCAGTACTTC.

Only one count was recorded for this clone. The chain has TRBV7-7 and TRBJ2-3, with 7 bases identical to TRBD2. CDR1 is SSHAT and CDR2 is FNYEAQ in the germline V gene (reference sequence). This CDR3 comprises 15 residues. J gave up 2 bases and V 2 bases, and 4 bases lay outside the gene matches. CDR3 sequence: CASSLLGTTTDTQYF. The CDR3 nucleotides read TGTGCCAGCAGCTTATTAGGGACTACCACAGATACGCAGTATTTT. The entire variable domain, with the rest obtained from reference TRBV7-7 and TRBJ2-3, is as follows: GAGVSQSPRYKVTKRGQDVTLRCDPISSHATLYWYQQALGQGPEFLTYFNYEAQPDKSGLPSDRFSAERPEGSISTLTIQRTEQRDSAMYRCASSLLGTTTDTQYFGPGTRLTVL.